A single sample is the source of the 23 T cell receptor beta chains below, sequenced in a study of blood T cell repertoires in COVID-19. Repertoires were generated with immunoSEQ multiplex PCR, while TCRdb's copy carries only in-frame clones and drops some. In the table there are around 270,000 clones, about 88% of which are singletons. Input material: peripheral blood. The source is a man aged 60 to 75 who had recovered from COVID-19.

The V and J genes are TRBV11-2 and TRBJ1-5; 9 nucleotides line up with TRBD1. The germline V gene encodes CDR1 SGHAT and CDR2 FQNNGV. The CDR3 consists of 15 residues. V shed 5 bases and J 12 bases; nucleotides not matched to a gene: 14. The CDR3 reads CASSQGGTGRMIQHF. CDR3 DNA sequence: TGTGCCAGCAGCCAGGGCGGGACAGGGCGCATGATCCAGCATTTT.

The chain carries TRBV14 and TRBJ1-5; D perhaps matches TRBD1 (5 bases). The CDR3 has 13 residues. Trimming took off 1 base at V and 11 bases at J, with 12 bases between the two ends. Germline CDR1 reads SGHDN; CDR2 reads FVKESK. This CDR3 reads CASSQGPGGTQHF. The CDR3 DNA sequence: TGTGCCAGCAGCCAAGGCCCCGGGGGGACCCAGCATTTT.

The rearrangement uses TRBV18 and TRBJ2-3; 10 bases agree with TRBD2. The CDR3 runs 15 residues. Germline CDR1 is KGHSH and CDR2 is LQKENI. The V and J ends lost 0 bases and 7 bases, in that order; junction bases with no gene match: 4. CDR3 in DNA: TGTGCCAGCTCACCACCGGGACTAGCGACAAATACGCAGTATTTT. This encodes CASSPPGLATNTQYF.

The chain links TRBV4-2 to TRBJ2-5; 10 bases fit TRBD2. Trimming took 4 bases from V and 4 from J; bases not matched to a gene: 15. Germline-derived CDR1 and CDR2 are LGHNA and YNFKEQ. This CDR3 has 18 residues. Here the CDR3 DNA reads TGTGCCAGCAGCCCGACAGAGACAGCGGGGGGGCCTCGAGAGACCCAGTACTTC. It yields the protein CASSPTETAGGPRETQYF.

The chain employs TRBV27 and TRBJ1-2, with 10 bases identical to TRBD1. The length of the CDR3 is 16 residues. Losses at the gene ends were 3 bases for V and 4 bases for J; bases not matched to a gene: 8. From germline, CDR1 is MNHEY and CDR2 SMNVEV (reference sequence). CDR3 DNA sequence: TGTGCCAGCAGTTTCGGGACAGGGGTTGGGGGCTATGGCTACACCTTC. Translated: CASSFGTGVGGYGYTF.

The chain links TRBV5-1 to TRBJ1-4; D unclear. Germline loops: CDR1 SGHRS, CDR2 YFSETQ. V was clipped by 0 bases and J by 5 bases, with 11 bases between them. The CDR3 contains 15 residues. CDR3 DNA: TGCGCCAGCAGCTTGGATTGGGTCGGGAATGAAAAACTGTTTTTT. Protein product: CASSLDWVGNEKLFF.

This chain links TRBV5-1 with TRBJ2-5, with 12 bases matching TRBD2. The CDR3 is made up of 16 amino acids. The V and J ends lost 4 bases and 0 bases, in that order; junction bases with no gene match: 4. In germline, CDR1 is SGHRS, CDR2 YFSETQ. The CDR3 DNA reads TGCGCCAGCAGCCCGAGACTAGCGGGGGACCAAGAGACCCAGTACTTC. It codes for CASSPRLAGDQETQYF.

CDR3: CASSMTAGLDEKLFF. CDR3 sequence (DNA): TGTGCCAGTAGTATGACGGCGGGTCTTGATGAAAAACTGTTTTTT. The J gene is TRBJ1-4, the V gene TRBV19; D gene uncertain. CDR3 length equals 15 residues. CDR1 and CDR2 (germline): LNHDA, SQIVND (reference sequence). Between the trimmed V and J ends, which lost 3 bases and 6 bases, there was a span of 14 bases.

V is TRBV12-3 or TRBV12-4 and J is TRBJ2-3; D is ambiguous. The CDR3 covers 13 residues. Deletions cut 2 bases from V and 2 bases from J, with 5 bases between. CDR3 amino acids: CASSLTDTDTQYF. The CDR3 bases are TGTGCCAGCAGTTTAACTGACACAGATACGCAGTATTTT.

V usage is TRBV7-9 and J usage is TRBJ1-6, with 7 nucleotides matching TRBD1. The CDR3 extends over 14 amino acids. V trimming: 6 bases; J trimming: 6 bases; junction bases outside the gene matches: 5. CDR1 and CDR2 (germline): SEHNR, FQNEAQ (reference sequence). Written as DNA, the CDR3 is TGTGCCAGCAGTTCGGGACAGAGTAATTCACCCCTCCACTTT. Protein product: CASSSGQSNSPLHF.

V usage is TRBV5-1 and J usage is TRBJ2-7; D is unresolved. The CDR3 is made up of 14 amino acids. Germline assignment: CDR1 SGHRS and CDR2 YFSETQ. Trimming shortened V by 5 bases and J by 4 bases, and 16 bases separated the two germline ends. CDR3 amino acids: CASRPFPVQYEQYF. The CDR3 DNA reads as TGCGCCAGCAGACCCTTCCCGGTTCAATACGAGCAGTACTTC. Based on the CDR3 plus reference TRBV5-1 and TRBJ2-7, the full variable domain is KAGVTQTPRYLIKTRGQQVTLSCSPISGHRSVSWYQQTPGQGLQFLFEYFSETQRNKGNFPGRFSGRQFSNSRSEMNVSTLELGDSALYLCASRPFPVQYEQYFGPGTRLTVT.

This clone was detected only once. The chain combines TRBV3-1 (or the pseudogene TRBV3-2) with TRBJ1-5; TRBD1 matches at 7 bases. With 7 bases clipped from V and 4 bases from J, the junction kept 4 bases outside the gene matches. Germline V gene sequence: CDR1 LGHDT, CDR2 YNNKEL (reference sequence). The CDR3 loop spans 13 amino acids. The CDR3: CASNSGGNQPQHF. The DNA for the CDR3 is TGTGCCAGCAATTCAGGGGGAAATCAGCCCCAGCATTTT.

The J gene is TRBJ1-1, the V gene TRBV7-3; the D is unclear. This CDR3 has 15 residues. The germline CDR1 and CDR2 sequences are SGHTA and FQGTGA. The V end was cut by 1 base, the J end by 1 base, with 10 bases between. The CDR3 DNA reads as TGTGCCAGCAGCTTAAATCGAGGCAGGAACACTGAAGCTTTCTTT. Translated: CASSLNRGRNTEAFF. Combining the CDR3 with reference TRBV7-3 and TRBJ1-1 gives the whole variable domain GAGVSQTPSNKVTEKGKYVELRCDPISGHTALYWYRQSLGQGPEFLIYFQGTGAADDSGLPNDRFFAVRPEGSVSTLKIQRTERGDSAVYLCASSLNRGRNTEAFFGQGTRLTVV.

The chain has TRBV5-4 and TRBJ1-1; possible D gene TRBD1, 6 bases. The CDR3 consists of 11 residues. The germline V and J ends were trimmed by 4 bases and 9 bases, with 10 bases remaining between them. Germline CDR1 is SGHNT and CDR2 is YYREEE (reference sequence). CDR3 coding DNA: TGTGCCAGCAGCATTCAGGGGAAAGCTTTCTTT. This gives the protein CASSIQGKAFF.

This clone has only one observation. The chain is built from TRBV2 and TRBJ2-5; TRBD1 aligns across 10 bases. Germline V gene lookup returns CDR1 SNHLY and CDR2 FYNNEI. This CDR3 is 16 amino acids long. V lost 6 bases to trimming and J lost 7 bases; unmatched junction nucleotides: 14. DNA of the CDR3: TGTGCCAGCAGCGGGACCGGGACAGGGGATAGATGGACCCAGTACTTC. Translated: CASSGTGTGDRWTQYF.

This rearrangement joins TRBV5-4 to TRBJ1-6; D not certain. Trimming removed 4 bases at V and 4 bases at J, with 9 bases between. This CDR3 is 14 amino acids long. The germline V gene encodes CDR1 SGHNT and CDR2 YYREEE (reference sequence). The CDR3 is CASSTRVYNSPLHF. CDR3 DNA: TGTGCCAGCAGCACGAGGGTTTATAATTCACCCCTCCACTTT.

This clone was seen a single time. The chain employs TRBV15 and TRBJ2-3, with 9 bases fitting TRBD2. After removal of 1 base from V and 5 bases from J, the junction contained 7 bases not matched to a gene. The CDR3 is 16 residues long. Per germline, CDR1 LNHNV and CDR2 YYDKDF (reference sequence). CDR3 in amino acids: CATSRGSSGDIDTQYF. CDR3 DNA: TGTGCCACCAGCAGAGGATCTAGCGGGGATATAGATACGCAGTATTTT.

The chain carries TRBV19 and TRBJ1-5; a weak D match, TRBD1 (6 bases). The CDR3 totals 16 residues. The ends were cut back, 2 bases at V and 0 bases at J, with 11 bases in the middle. Per the germline V gene, CDR1 is LNHDA and CDR2 is SQIVND (reference sequence). The CDR3 DNA reads TGTGCCAGTAGTATAAAGGCAGGGGATAGCAATCAGCCCCAGCATTTT. It specifies CASSIKAGDSNQPQHF.

The V and J genes are TRBV9 and TRBJ2-3, with no clear D. CDR3 size: 12 residues. The V and J ends lost 0 bases and 4 bases respectively, with 3 bases between them. Germline assignment: CDR1 SGDLS and CDR2 YYNGEE. The CDR3 sequence is CASSVGADTQYF. The CDR3 DNA sequence: TGTGCCAGCAGCGTAGGAGCAGATACGCAGTATTTT.

Here the CDR3 reads CASSHAGRADTQYF. In nucleotides, the CDR3 is TGTGCCAGCAGCCATGCGGGGCGCGCAGATACGCAGTATTTT. This chain links TRBV11-3 with TRBJ2-3; tentatively, D is TRBD2 (6 bases). Trimming shortened V by 5 bases and J by 4 bases, and 13 bases separated the two germline ends. Germline V gene sequence: CDR1 SGHNT, CDR2 YENEEA. The CDR3 has 14 residues.

The chain recombines TRBV7-2 with TRBJ1-5; D perhaps matches TRBD1 (6 bases). Germline V gene data show CDR1 as SGHTA and CDR2 as FQGNSA. The V and J ends lost 5 bases and 6 bases respectively, with 14 bases between them. The CDR3 is made up of 14 amino acids. The CDR3 region is CASSRGGGVQPQHF. DNA of the CDR3: TGTGCCAGCAGCCGGGGCGGGGGCGTTCAGCCCCAGCATTTT.

The chain has TRBV19 and TRBJ2-1, with D hard to call. V shed 5 bases and J shed 8 bases, with 13 bases lying between them. CDR3 length: 13 amino acids. The germline CDR1 and CDR2 sequences are LNHDA and SQIVND (reference sequence). The CDR3 sequence: CASSPTPSDEQFF. DNA of the CDR3: TGTGCCAGTAGTCCGACCCCAAGCGATGAGCAGTTCTTC.

The chain is built from TRBV27 and TRBJ2-5; TRBD1 agrees at 7 bases. CDR3 length equals 15 residues. V was clipped by 6 bases and J by 1 base; unmatched bases: 8. Germline-derived CDR1 and CDR2 are MNHEY and SMNVEV (reference sequence). CDR3 amino acids: CASRTSGTAQETQYF. The CDR3 coding sequence is TGTGCCAGCAGAACCTCCGGGACAGCCCAAGAGACCCAGTACTTC.